The rows below give T cell receptor beta chains drawn from one sample of a study of shared clonotypes between healthy human individuals. Only in-frame clones appear in the TCRdb table, and some are missing; sequencing was by immunoSEQ multiplex PCR. The data contain around 2.1 million clones, approximately 96% of them singletons. What was sequenced was naive CD4+ T cells sorted from blood. The receptors were gathered from a man aged 18 to 30 in good health. The CDR3 runs from the conserved cysteine through the conserved F or W. The D gene is left open where the match is weak. Clone size is shown for a subset of rows, as once, few, many or a class of expanded clone.

v_gene	j_gene	d_gene	abundance	CDR3nt	CDR3aa
TRBV28	TRBJ1-1	TRBD1	-	TGTGCCAGCACCCAGGGGGCGGACACTGAAGCTTTCTTT	CASTQGADTEAFF
TRBV6-6	TRBJ2-7	-	-	TGTGCCAGCACGGGGCCGAGCGGCCACGAGCAGTACTTC	CASTGPSGHEQYF
TRBV7-9	TRBJ1-4	-	-	TGTGCCAGCAGCTTAGGCAGGGTTGGCACTAATGAAAAACTGTTTTTT	CASSLGRVGTNEKLFF
TRBV1	TRBJ2-5	-	-	TGCACCAGCAGTTCTAACGGGGCTCCCCAAGAGACCCAGTACTTC	CTSSSNGAPQETQYF
TRBV5-8	TRBJ2-5	-	-	TGTGCCAGCAGCTTGGGCGTCCCGAACCAGGAGACCCAGTACTTC	CASSLGVPNQETQYF
TRBV2	TRBJ1-5	TRBD1	once	TGTGCCAGCAGAGCTATCCGGGACAGCGATCAGCCCCAGCATTTT	CASRAIRDSDQPQHF
TRBV2	TRBJ2-2	-	-	TGTGCCAGCATCAGCCTTTCGAACACCGGGGAGCTGTTTTTT	CASISLSNTGELFF
TRBV7-9	TRBJ2-7	TRBD1	-	TGTGCCAGCAGCTCAAGACAGGGGCGGGGCTCCTACGAGCAGTACTTC	CASSSRQGRGSYEQYF
TRBV5-1	TRBJ2-6	TRBD1	once	TGCGCCAGCAGCCCGGACAGGACCAACTCTGGGGCCAACGTCCTGACTTTC	CASSPDRTNSGANVLTF
TRBV30	TRBJ2-3	TRBD1	-	TGTGCCTGGGCGGGACAGGGTTCGGATACGCAGTATTTT	CAWAGQGSDTQYF
TRBV6-1	TRBJ1-5	-	-	TGTGCCAGCAGTACGGAGTCTGTCAATCAGCCCCAGCATTTT	CASSTESVNQPQHF
TRBV7-9	TRBJ1-2	-	-	TGTGCCAGCAGCTTAGATGCTTATGGCTACACCTTC	CASSLDAYGYTF
TRBV5-1	TRBJ1-1	-	once	TGCGCCAGCAGCCCGCCAGGGTCGCCTGAAGCTTTCTTT	CASSPPGSPEAFF
TRBV28	TRBJ2-7	-	-	TGTGCCAGCAGTCCTCCGGGGACCCCGGGGGGCTACTTC	CASSPPGTPGGYF
TRBV30	TRBJ2-7	-	-	TGTGCCTGCGAAAGCTCCTACGAGCAGTACTTC	CACESSYEQYF
TRBV28	TRBJ2-2	TRBD2	-	TGTGCCAGCAGTTTTAGCGGGGAGAACACCGGGGAGCTGTTTTTT	CASSFSGENTGELFF
TRBV4-1	TRBJ2-3	-	-	TGCGCCAGCAGTCCTACTTCTAGCACCGCTAGCACAGATACGCAGTATTTT	CASSPTSSTASTDTQYF
TRBV10-3	TRBJ2-1	TRBD2	-	TGTGCCATCAGTGAGCAGCGGGGGACCCCGGGTGAGCAGTTCTTC	CAISEQRGTPGEQFF
TRBV5-1	TRBJ2-2	TRBD1	-	TGCGCCAGCAGCTGGACAGGCACCGGGGAGCTGTTTTTT	CASSWTGTGELFF
TRBV10-3	TRBJ1-1	-	-	TGTGCCATCAGTCCTCGGACAGCGAACACTGAAGCTTTCTTT	CAISPRTANTEAFF
TRBV5-1	TRBJ2-5	TRBD1	-	TGCGCCAGCAGCCAGACAGGGGTGGAGACCCAGTACTTC	CASSQTGVETQYF
TRBV5-4	TRBJ2-7	TRBD2	-	TGTGCCAGCAGCTTGGACCCTAGCGGGGGGGCCTACGAGCAGTACTTC	CASSLDPSGGAYEQYF
TRBV5-6	TRBJ1-2	-	-	TGTGCCAGCAGTGGACCTAAATTTAATGGCTACACCTTC	CASSGPKFNGYTF
TRBV5-1	TRBJ1-4	TRBD1	-	TGCGCCAGCAGCCCAGGGGGGACAGGGGGCAAGCATGAAAAACTGTTTTTT	CASSPGGTGGKHEKLFF
TRBV4-3	TRBJ2-1	TRBD2	-	TGCGCCAGCAGCCAAGATGGACTAGCGGAACTTTACTCCTACAATGAGCAGTTCTTC	CASSQDGLAELYSYNEQFF
TRBV19	TRBJ2-2	-	-	TGTGCCACGTTCAGTGCCCAGAACACCGGGGAGCTGTTTTTT	CATFSAQNTGELFF
TRBV5-1	TRBJ1-1	-	-	TGCGCCAGCAGCTTGGAAGGGGGGTTGACTGAAGCTTTCTTT	CASSLEGGLTEAFF
TRBV28	TRBJ1-4	-	-	TGTGCCAGCAGTTTATGGGGGGAGGGTGAAAAACTGTTTTTT	CASSLWGEGEKLFF
TRBV10-3	TRBJ2-7	TRBD1	-	TGTGCCATCAGTGGGGCGGGACAGGGGGGCCCCTACGAGCAGTACTTC	CAISGAGQGGPYEQYF
TRBV30	TRBJ1-2	TRBD1	-	TGTGCCGGACAGGGATTTCGACATGGCTACACCTTC	CAGQGFRHGYTF
TRBV28	TRBJ1-2	-	once	TGTGCCAGCAGTAGCCAGGGGAATAACTATGGCTACACCTTC	CASSSQGNNYGYTF
TRBV9	TRBJ1-2	TRBD1	-	TGTGCCAGCAGCGTTCCCGACAGGGGGTTGGGCGGCTACACCTTC	CASSVPDRGLGGYTF
TRBV5-5	TRBJ2-7	-	-	TGTGCCAGCAGGTTGGGGGGATCGAACTACGAGCAGTACTTC	CASRLGGSNYEQYF